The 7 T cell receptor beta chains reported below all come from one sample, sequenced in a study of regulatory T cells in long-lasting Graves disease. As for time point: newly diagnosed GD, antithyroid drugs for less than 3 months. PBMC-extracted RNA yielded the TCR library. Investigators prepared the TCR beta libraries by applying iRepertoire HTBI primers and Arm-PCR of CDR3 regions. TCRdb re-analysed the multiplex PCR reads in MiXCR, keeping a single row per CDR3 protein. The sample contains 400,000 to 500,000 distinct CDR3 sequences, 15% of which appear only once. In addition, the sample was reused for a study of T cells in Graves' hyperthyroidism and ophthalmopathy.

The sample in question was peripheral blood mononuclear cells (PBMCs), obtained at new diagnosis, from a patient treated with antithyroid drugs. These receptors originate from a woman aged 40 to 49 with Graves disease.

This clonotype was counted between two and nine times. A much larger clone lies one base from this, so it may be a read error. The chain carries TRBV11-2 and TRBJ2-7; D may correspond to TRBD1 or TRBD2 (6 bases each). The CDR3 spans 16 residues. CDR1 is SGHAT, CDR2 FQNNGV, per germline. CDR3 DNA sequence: TGTGCCAGCGGCTTAGACGGGGGCAGGGGTCAGTACGAGCAGTACTTC. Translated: CASGLDGGRGQYEQYF.

CDR3 in amino acids: CASSAQGGGQPQHF. In DNA form, the CDR3 reads TGTGCCAGCAGTGCGCAGGGTGGAGGTCAGCCCCAGCATTTT. This chain joins TRBV6-2 or TRBV6-3 and TRBJ1-5; a weak D match, TRBD1 (5 bases). Germline V gene lookup returns CDR1 MNHEY and CDR2 SVGEGT. This CDR3 has 14 residues. With 5 bases removed from V and 6 bases from J, the gap between germline ends came to 14 bases.

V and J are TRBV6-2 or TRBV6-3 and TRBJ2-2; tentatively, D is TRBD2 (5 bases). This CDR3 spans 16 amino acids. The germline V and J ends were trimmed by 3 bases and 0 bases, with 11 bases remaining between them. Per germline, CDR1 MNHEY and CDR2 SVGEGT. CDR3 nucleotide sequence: TGTGCCAGCAGTTATGGTCGAGGGCCGAACACCGGGGAGCTGTTTTTT. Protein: CASSYGRGPNTGELFF.

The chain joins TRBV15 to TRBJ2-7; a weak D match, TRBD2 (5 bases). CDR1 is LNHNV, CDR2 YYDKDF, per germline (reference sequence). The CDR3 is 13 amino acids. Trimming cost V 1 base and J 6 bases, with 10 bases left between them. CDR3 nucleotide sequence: TGTGCCACCAGCAGAGCCGAAGGAGGCGAGCAGTACTTC. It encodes CATSRAEGGEQYF.

The CDR3 DNA reads TGTGCCAGCAGTTCGGGGACAGGGAACGGCTACACCTTC. It specifies CASSSGTGNGYTF. The J gene is TRBJ1-2, the V gene TRBV12-3 or TRBV12-4; the match to TRBD1 covers 9 bases. The CDR3 spans 13 residues. With V trimmed by 4 bases and J by 8 bases, 5 bases remained unmatched.

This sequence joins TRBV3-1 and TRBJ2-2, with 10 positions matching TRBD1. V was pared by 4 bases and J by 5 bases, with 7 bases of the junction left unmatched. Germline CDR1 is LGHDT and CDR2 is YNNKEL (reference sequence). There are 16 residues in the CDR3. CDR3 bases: TGTGCCAGCAGCCGCCGGGACAGGGGAAGAACCGGGGAGCTGTTTTTT. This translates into CASSRRDRGRTGELFF. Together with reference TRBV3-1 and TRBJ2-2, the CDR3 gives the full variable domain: DTAVSQTPKYLVTQMGNDKSIKCEQNLGHDTMYWYKQDSKKFLKIMFSYNNKELIINETVPNRFSPKSPDKAHLNLHINSLELGDSAVYFCASSRRDRGRTGELFFGEGSRLTVL.

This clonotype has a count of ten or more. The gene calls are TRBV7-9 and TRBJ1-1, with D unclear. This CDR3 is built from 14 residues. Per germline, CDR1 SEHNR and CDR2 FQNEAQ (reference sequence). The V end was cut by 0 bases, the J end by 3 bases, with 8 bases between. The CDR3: CASSLASGYTEAFF. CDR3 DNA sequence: TGTGCCAGCAGCTTAGCGTCCGGGTACACTGAAGCTTTCTTT.